This T cell receptor beta chain originates from a study of cytomegalovirus exposure and HLA in healthy donors (dated by TCRdb to the late 2010s). About the study as a whole: An earlier analysis of approximately 600 of the donors reported 276 Gb of sequence data and roughly 100 million unique TCR beta sequences from approximately 180 million T cells. Around 320 gigabases of sequencing data and tens of millions of unique TCR sequences were included in an early release covering 550 to 650 HLA-typed donors. Among the roughly 400 genotyped donors, 81% belonged to the genetic ancestry cluster associated with self-reported Caucasian donors. The study aimed to test whether signatures of past pathogen exposure could be identified by cataloging public T cell receptors. Using immunosequencing, the study profiled T cell repertoires from 666 subjects and related those repertoires to cytomegalovirus serostatus. Besides the first cohort of 500 to 700 subjects, a separate validation cohort made up of roughly 120 different subjects was used. High-throughput TCR immunosequencing, statistical association of individual TCRs with disease status, and machine learning were combined to predict cytomegalovirus infection status. A later analysis re-examined previously published TCR beta repertoires from several hundred donors and added high-resolution HLA genotyping to investigate patterns of TCR occurrence. In the later analysis, no new phenotypic data were used to find candidate immune exposures; instead, reliance was placed on TCR beta sequences and their occurrence across donors. To decide whether each TCR beta V gene segment behaved as functional or pseudogenic, an earlier analysis of fewer than 750 of the donors relied on high-throughput TCR beta sequencing. Alongside the repertoire data, information on donor age, sex, ethnicity and CMV serostatus was compiled. A later genetic analysis took genome-wide SNP genotypes for about 65% of the 666 donors and used that subset as a discovery cohort. All discovery cohort repertoires had been generated on a single sequencing platform. HLA typing included class I and class II loci at four-digit resolution. Typing coverage differed by locus: A, B, C, DRB1 and DQB1 were typed in about 620-640 donors, DQA1 in roughly 500, DPA1 in 606, and DPB1 in roughly 450. A few DR-DQ haplotypes were treated as single units for association and clustering because of strong linkage in the cohort. On average, about 240,000 unique TCR beta nucleotide sequences were sequenced per donor among more than 350 genotyped donors of the cohort, with about 19% of those sequences being non-productive. Beyond this particular receptor, the publication reports: In this cohort, only TCR beta chains were sequenced, and detectable features were limited by the absence of alpha or paired-chain data. In a later analysis, some 18,000 TCR beta sequences were associated with specific HLA alleles at a false discovery rate of 0.05. Linkage disequilibrium might explain the correlated functional status among segregating V segments, but an unknown experimental factor could not be excluded. In an earlier analysis of 587 of the donors, most TCR beta V segments appeared in productive rearrangements about 87% or about 30% of the time, broadly matching IMGT annotations. Most TCR sequences were observed very rarely across donors, whereas some public TCRs were present in many individuals. A later genetic analysis reported fewer N-insertions in productive TCRs among donors in an Asian-associated ancestry cluster than the roughly 720-donor mean. In a later analysis, HLA-associated TCR beta chains were found to be more clonally expanded and to have lower generation probabilities than equally common non-associated chains. A further reported finding was that TCR beta sequences accurately predicted the HLA-A and HLA-B alleles for most subjects in the first cohort. Some IMGT-functional V segments, including TRBV6-2 and TRBV6-3, could not be told apart with the 87-base-pair reads, so those segments were excluded. The study gave a list of 150 to 200 TCR beta chains associated with cytomegalovirus. According to a later analysis, most CMV-associated TCR beta chains appeared to be HLA-restricted, and the HLA associations seemed to be driven largely by CMV exposure. Because some donors lacked HLA typing at each locus, the association tests relied only on the typed subset. A later genetic analysis associated a missense DCLRE1C variant with V-gene and J-gene trimming of TCR beta chains, and an independent cohort replicated the association. Sequencing depth was assumed to be roughly uniform across donors in the presence/absence analyses, though that assumption may not hold. In a later analysis, the rate of TCR association differed among HLA loci, with DRB1 alleles having the most associated TCRs and HLA-C alleles having the fewest. When HLA alleles, especially DR and DQ, strongly co-occurred, attributing TCR associations to individual alleles was difficult. Because counts were too low, about 15 rarely observed V segments, including chromosome 9 orphons, were left out of the earlier analysis of several hundred of the donors. For the cohort, immune exposure information was limited to CMV serostatus. A cluster of highly shared sequence variants was judged likely to represent a technical artifact of the sequencing pipeline. In vitro tests confirmed that three of the cytomegalovirus-associated TCR beta chains recognize cytomegalovirus antigens. According to a later analysis, parvovirus B19, influenza, CMV and Epstein-Barr virus appeared linked to several top co-occurrence clusters. It was suggested by the authors that the approach could potentially be generalized to other disease states and immunological phenotypes. The classifier was reported to diagnose cytomegalovirus status with high specificity and sensitivity in both the original and validation cohorts.

The receptor library was made with the immunoSEQ multiplex PCR assay. For the multiplex PCR, a mixture combining 60 forward primers for TCR Vbeta segments and 13 reverse primers for TCR Jbeta segments was used. A multiplex PCR assay on genomic DNA amplified the CDR3 region of rearranged TCR beta genes. Amplified TCR beta libraries were sequenced as 87-base-pair reads on the Illumina HiSeq System. The authors' analysis ran thus. Across the roughly 640 repertoires, a later analysis counted approximately 75 million unique TCR beta chains, 9.5 million to 12 million of which were shared by at least two donors. Raw reads were error-corrected and collapsed into unique sequences by a nearest-neighbor algorithm in which closely related sequences were merged to remove PCR and sequencing errors. Alignment of CDR3 sequences to IMGT reference sequences was used to assign V, D and J gene segments. For a sequence to be retained, a match of at least six nucleotides was required to both a V gene segment and a J gene segment. A rearrangement was called productive if the CDR3 had no stop codons and remained in frame with V and J, and every other rearrangement was called non-productive. Following IMGT convention, CDR3 was defined as the stretch from the second conserved V-encoded cysteine to the conserved J-encoded phenylalanine. Sequences without an unambiguous match to a single V gene segment were excluded from the earlier analysis of several hundred of the donors. In an earlier analysis of 500 to 750 of the donors, V segments were called functional above 56.7% productive rearrangements and were called segregating when the between-donor standard deviation exceeded 5%. To diagnose cytomegalovirus status from the catalog of TCR beta chain sequences, a statistical classification framework was built. V and J gene assignment, in a later analysis, came from comparing TCR nucleotide sequences with IMGT/GENE-DB human TR gene sequences. In a later analysis, CDR3 sequences and most-parsimonious VDJ recombination scenarios were assigned using the TCRdist pipeline. In a later analysis, each TCR beta chain was defined by its CDR3 amino acid sequence together with its V-gene family, and reads lacking a unique V-gene family were excluded. As a way to deal with suspected cross-contamination and a sequencing artifact, a later analysis dropped approximately 590 nucleotide sequences that were highly shared and had low generation probability. For each public chain, a later analysis derived a clonal expansion index from normalized ranks of inferred template counts within each repertoire. In a later analysis, generation probabilities were computed using a VDJ recombination model fitted to out-of-frame rearrangements, and the results were checked against IGoR. Hypergeometric tests were used in a later analysis to score TCR-TCR, TCR-HLA and TCR-CMV co-occurrence, with a repertoire-size bias correction applied to the TCR pairs. To estimate false discovery rates, a later analysis permuted the HLA or CMV assignments 20 times. In a later analysis, co-occurring TCRs were grouped using DBSCAN, with TCRdist sequence similarity added in when clustering inside HLA-allele-positive subsets. Repertoires with fewer than 30,000 or more than 120,000 public chains, plus five repertoires with anomalous nucleotide sharing, were excluded from co-occurrence clustering. What TCRdb holds here is the immuneACCESS table cut down to in-frame rearrangements. Part of the clones is not present; checked against another copy, under half of the missing clones reflect an unresolved V gene, and the others are unexplained. V and J calls and clone size are copied from that table; D and trimming were computed from the DNA. Across this sample there are more than 110,000 clones, with around 77% seen only once. Clones ranked in the top ten supply around 2% of the sample.

The cohort was made up of several hundred healthy bone marrow donors. All cohort members were sampled while nominally healthy, although unrecorded immune exposures were likely present. The donor tested CMV seronegative and was one of the 352 seronegative cohort members. Every donor gave a peripheral blood sample, and the peripheral blood mononuclear cells from that sample were used for TCR beta sequencing. Genomic DNA extraction from the blood cell samples was performed with the Qiagen DNeasy Blood Extraction Kit. CDR1 and CDR2 (MNHNY, SVGAGI) derive from the germline V gene (reference sequence). The CDR3 goes from the cysteine to the phenylalanine over 15 residues. Only the CDR3 DNA stays, 45 bases, in frame from base 1. V lost 5 bases and J lost 4 bases; the stretch between them is 15 bases long. This clone was seen a few times. It has no known antigen specificity. No base quality values were provided; no much bigger clone lies one nucleotide off.

The sequence links TRBV6-6 to TRBJ2-1, with TRBD2 tentatively as D gene (6 bases match). The sequenced sample consisted of PBMCs. The source is a man aged 25 to 45 in good health and CMV-seronegative. Here is the DNA: TGTGCCAGCAGTACCTTGGCGGGGCTGTACAATGAGCAGTTCTTC. This translates into CASSTLAGLYNEQFF.